This T cell receptor beta chain was sequenced during a study of blood T cell repertoires in COVID-19 (dated by TCRdb to about 2020). Background for the entire study: The collaborator samples originated in the United States, Italy and Spain and spanned the acute and convalescent phases of COVID-19. The prospective study material was composed of cDNA or gDNA derived from T cells, B-cell-depleted T cells, or PBMCs. Deeply sampled blood TCRbeta repertoires from subjects exposed to, actively infected with, or recovered from COVID-19 were included in the dataset. The repertoires were released in a freely available public database intended as a resource for research on the immune response to SARS-CoV-2. Samples came from the ongoing ImmuneRACE study (first 160 participants) plus 1,254 subjects from 6 global collaborators. Nearly every sample came with metadata listing a de-identified subject ID, COVID-19 status, age in years and sex. HLA class I and class II types, where available, came from metadata supplied by the sample provider rather than from assay-based typing.

A remark on this clone: The specificity of this receptor is unknown. No qualities accompany the bases; no much larger clone lies one base away.

The CDR3 has 15 amino acids, counting the end cysteine and phenylalanine. CDR3 DNA is the only sequence kept; it has 45 bases, read in frame from the first base. The junction carries 15 bases between V and J, which are trimmed by 6 bases and 4 bases respectively. CDR1 and CDR2 are drawn from the germline V gene (reference sequence): SEHNR, FQNEAQ. Each collaborating institution followed its own protocols to collect whole blood in K2EDTA tubes. For TCRbeta analysis, collaborators shipped samples in one of three forms: frozen whole blood, isolated PBMCs, or DNA extracted from either of those sample types. TCRbeta CDR3 regions were amplified from genomic DNA using the immunoSEQ Assay, a bias-controlled multiplex PCR. On the study's bioinformatics: Nucleated cell counts per sample were estimated from amplification of reference gene primers within the assay. Sequence reads were collapsed and filtered to measure the absolute abundance of every unique TCRbeta CDR3 rearrangement. Productive Simpson clonality was computed per sample as the square root of Simpson's diversity index over productive rearrangements. Drawn from immuneACCESS, this table holds only the in-frame rearrangements with V and J called that TCRdb kept. Clones are partly lost; checked studies trace under half to an unresolved V gene and leave the rest unexplained. V, J and clone size are those of that table, while D and trimming were read from the DNA. The table for this sample lists over 120,000 clones; roughly 80% of them were counted only once. Jointly, the top ten make up roughly 3% of the sample.

Overall results and qualifications from the work: The quantity of clinical and demographic metadata differed by source and by participant and was supplied without curation.

The specimen sequenced was peripheral blood. The sequence derives from a woman older than 75 with acute or convalescent COVID-19. The V and J genes are TRBV7-9 and TRBJ1-4; the D segment could be TRBD1, given 6 matching bases. DNA sequence: TGTGCCAGCAGTCCACGAATGGACAGTAATGAAAAACTGTTTTTT. Its product reads: CASSPRMDSNEKLFF.